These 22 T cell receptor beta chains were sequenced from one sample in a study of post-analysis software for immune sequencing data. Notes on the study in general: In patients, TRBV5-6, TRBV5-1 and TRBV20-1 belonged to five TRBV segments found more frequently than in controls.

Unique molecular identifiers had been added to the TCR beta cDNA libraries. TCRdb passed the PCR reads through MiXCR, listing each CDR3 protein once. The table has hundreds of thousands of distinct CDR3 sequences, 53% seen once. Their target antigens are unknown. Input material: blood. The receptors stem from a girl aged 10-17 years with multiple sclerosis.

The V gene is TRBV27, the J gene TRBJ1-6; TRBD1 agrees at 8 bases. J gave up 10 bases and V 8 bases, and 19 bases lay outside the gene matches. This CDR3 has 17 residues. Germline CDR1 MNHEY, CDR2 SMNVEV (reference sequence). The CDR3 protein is CASGKAGQGLSGSPLHF. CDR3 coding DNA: TGTGCCAGCGGAAAGGCAGGACAGGGACTTTCGGGGTCACCCCTCCACTTT.

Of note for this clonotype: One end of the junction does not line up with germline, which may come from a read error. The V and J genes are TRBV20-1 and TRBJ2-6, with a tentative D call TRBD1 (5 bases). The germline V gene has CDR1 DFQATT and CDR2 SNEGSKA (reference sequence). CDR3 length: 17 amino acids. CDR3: CSASVPGPDSGANGLTF. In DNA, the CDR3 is TGCAGTGCTAGCGTTCCAGGGCCCGACTCTGGGGCCAACGGCCTGACTTTC.

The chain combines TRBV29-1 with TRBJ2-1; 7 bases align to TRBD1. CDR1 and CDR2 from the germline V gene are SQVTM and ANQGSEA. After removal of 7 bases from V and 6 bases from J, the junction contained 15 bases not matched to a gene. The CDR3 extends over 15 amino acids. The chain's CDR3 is CSAKEGTAAGNEQFF. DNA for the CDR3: TGCAGCGCCAAGGAAGGGACAGCCGCGGGCAATGAGCAGTTCTTC.

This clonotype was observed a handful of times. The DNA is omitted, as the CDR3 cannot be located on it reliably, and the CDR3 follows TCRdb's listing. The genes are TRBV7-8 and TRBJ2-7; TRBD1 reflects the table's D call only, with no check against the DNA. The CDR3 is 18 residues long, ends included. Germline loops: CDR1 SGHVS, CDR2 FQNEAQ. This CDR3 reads CASSFSGTGFEAFFGQYF.

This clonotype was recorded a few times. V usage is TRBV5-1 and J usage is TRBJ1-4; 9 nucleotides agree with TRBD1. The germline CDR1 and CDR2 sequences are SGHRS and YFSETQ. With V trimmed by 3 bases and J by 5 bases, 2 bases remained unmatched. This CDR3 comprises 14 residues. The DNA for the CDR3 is TGCGCCAGCAGCTGGGGGACAGGGAATGAAAAACTGTTTTTT. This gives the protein CASSWGTGNEKLFF.

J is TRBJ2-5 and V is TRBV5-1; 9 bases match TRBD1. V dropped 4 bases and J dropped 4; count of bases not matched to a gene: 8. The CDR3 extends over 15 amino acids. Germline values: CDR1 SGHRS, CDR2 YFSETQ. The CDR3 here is CASSQRGQGGETQYF. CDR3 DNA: TGCGCCAGCAGCCAAAGGGGACAGGGCGGAGAGACCCAGTACTTC.

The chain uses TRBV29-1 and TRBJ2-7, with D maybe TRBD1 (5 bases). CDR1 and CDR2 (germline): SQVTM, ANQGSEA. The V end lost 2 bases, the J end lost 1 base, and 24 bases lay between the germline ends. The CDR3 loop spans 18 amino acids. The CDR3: CSVETDTGPGPSSYEQYF. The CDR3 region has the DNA TGCAGCGTTGAAACGGACACGGGTCCCGGACCGTCGTCCTACGAGCAGTACTTC.

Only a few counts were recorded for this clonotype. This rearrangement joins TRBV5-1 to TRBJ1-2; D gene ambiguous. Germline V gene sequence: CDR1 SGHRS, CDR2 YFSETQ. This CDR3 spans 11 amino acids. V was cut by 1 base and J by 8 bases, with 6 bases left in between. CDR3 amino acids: CASSLNEGYTF. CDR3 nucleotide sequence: TGCGCCAGCAGCTTGAATGAGGGCTACACCTTC.

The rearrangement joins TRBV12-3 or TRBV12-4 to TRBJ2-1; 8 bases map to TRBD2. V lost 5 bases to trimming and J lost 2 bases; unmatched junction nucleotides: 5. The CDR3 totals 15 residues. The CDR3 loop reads CASSPWRGAYNEQFF. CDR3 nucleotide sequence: TGTGCCAGCAGTCCCTGGCGGGGGGCCTACAATGAGCAGTTCTTC.

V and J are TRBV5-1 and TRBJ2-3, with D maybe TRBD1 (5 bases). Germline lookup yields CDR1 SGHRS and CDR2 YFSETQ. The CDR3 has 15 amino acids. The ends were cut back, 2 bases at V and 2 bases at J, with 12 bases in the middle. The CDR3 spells CASSLGVANTDTQYF. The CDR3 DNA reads TGCGCCAGCAGCTTAGGGGTCGCGAACACAGATACGCAGTATTTT.

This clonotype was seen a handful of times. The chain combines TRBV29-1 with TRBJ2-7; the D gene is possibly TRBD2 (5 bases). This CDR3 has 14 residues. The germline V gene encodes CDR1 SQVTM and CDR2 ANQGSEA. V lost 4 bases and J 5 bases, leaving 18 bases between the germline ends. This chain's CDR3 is CSVVIPGLADEQYF. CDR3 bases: TGCAGCGTTGTCATCCCGGGATTAGCAGACGAGCAGTACTTC.

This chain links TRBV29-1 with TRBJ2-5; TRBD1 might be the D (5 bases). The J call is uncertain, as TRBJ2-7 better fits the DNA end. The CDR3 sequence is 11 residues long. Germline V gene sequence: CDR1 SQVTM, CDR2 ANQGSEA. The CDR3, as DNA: TGCAGCGTGGCAGGGAACTACGAGCAGTACTTC. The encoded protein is CSVAGNYEQYF.

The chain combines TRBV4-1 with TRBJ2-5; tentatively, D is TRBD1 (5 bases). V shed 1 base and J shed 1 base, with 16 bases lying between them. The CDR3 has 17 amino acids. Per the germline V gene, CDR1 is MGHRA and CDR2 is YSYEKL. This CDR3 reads CASSQVSSGAAQETQYF. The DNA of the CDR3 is TGCGCCAGCAGCCAAGTTTCCAGTGGGGCAGCCCAAGAGACCCAGTACTTC.

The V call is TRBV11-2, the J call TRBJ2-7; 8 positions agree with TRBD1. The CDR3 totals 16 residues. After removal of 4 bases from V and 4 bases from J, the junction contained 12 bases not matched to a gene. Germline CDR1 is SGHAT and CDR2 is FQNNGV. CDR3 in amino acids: CASSSPPGRGLYEQYF. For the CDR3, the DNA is TGTGCCAGCAGCTCTCCCCCGGGCAGGGGGCTGTACGAGCAGTACTTC. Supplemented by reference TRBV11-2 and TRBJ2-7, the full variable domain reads EAGVAQSPRYKIIEKRQSVAFWCNPISGHATLYWYQQILGQGPKLLIQFQNNGVVDDSQLPKDRFSAERLKGVDSTLKIQPAKLEDSAVYLCASSSPPGRGLYEQYFGPGTRLTVT.

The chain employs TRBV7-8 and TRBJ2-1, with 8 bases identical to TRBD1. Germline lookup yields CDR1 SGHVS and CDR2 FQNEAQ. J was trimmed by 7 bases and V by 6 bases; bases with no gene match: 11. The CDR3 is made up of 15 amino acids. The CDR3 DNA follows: TGTGCCAGCAGAATAGGTGGGGACAGGTGGAATGAGCAGTTCTTC. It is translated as CASRIGGDRWNEQFF. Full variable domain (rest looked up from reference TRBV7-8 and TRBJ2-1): GAGVSQSPRYKVAKRGQDVALRCDPISGHVSLFWYQQALGQGPEFLTYFQNEAQLDKSGLPSDRFFAERPEGSVSTLKIQRTQQEDSAVYLCASRIGGDRWNEQFFGPGTRLTVL.

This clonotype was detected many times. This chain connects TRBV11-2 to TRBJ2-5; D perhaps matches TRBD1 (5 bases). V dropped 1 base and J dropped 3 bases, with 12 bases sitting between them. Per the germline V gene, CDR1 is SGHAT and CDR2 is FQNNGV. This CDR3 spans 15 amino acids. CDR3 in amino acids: CASSLATLREETQYF. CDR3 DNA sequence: TGTGCCAGCAGCTTAGCCACCCTCAGGGAAGAGACCCAGTACTTC.

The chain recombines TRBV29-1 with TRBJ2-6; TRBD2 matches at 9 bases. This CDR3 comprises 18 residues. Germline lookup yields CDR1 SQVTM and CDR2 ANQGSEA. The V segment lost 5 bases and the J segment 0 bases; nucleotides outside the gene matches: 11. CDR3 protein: CSVLTGGRAVSGANVLTF. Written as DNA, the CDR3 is TGCAGCGTTCTTACGGGCGGGAGGGCCGTCTCTGGGGCCAACGTCCTGACTTTC.

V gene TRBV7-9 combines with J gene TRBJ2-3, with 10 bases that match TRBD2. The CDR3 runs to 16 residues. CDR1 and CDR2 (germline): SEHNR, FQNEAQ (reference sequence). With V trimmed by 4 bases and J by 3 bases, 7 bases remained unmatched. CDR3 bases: TGTGCCAGCAGCTCCGGACTAGCGGAAGCAACAGATACGCAGTATTTT. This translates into CASSSGLAEATDTQYF.

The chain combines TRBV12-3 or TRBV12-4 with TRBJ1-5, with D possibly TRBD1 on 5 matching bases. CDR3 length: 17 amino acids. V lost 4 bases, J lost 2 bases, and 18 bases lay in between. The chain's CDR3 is CASSSTSGGGGNQPQHF. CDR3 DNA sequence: TGTGCCAGCAGTTCGACGTCCGGGGGAGGCGGCAATCAGCCCCAGCATTTT.

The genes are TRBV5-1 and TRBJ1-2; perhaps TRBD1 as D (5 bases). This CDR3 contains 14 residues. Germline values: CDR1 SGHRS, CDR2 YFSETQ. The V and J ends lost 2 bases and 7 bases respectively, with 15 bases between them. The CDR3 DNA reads TGCGCCAGCAGCTTTGGCTCCCCGGGGGTTGGCTACACCTTC. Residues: CASSFGSPGVGYTF.

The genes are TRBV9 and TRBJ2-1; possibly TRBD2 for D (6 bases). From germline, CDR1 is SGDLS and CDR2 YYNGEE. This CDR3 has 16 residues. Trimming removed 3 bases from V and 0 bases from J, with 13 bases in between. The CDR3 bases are TGTGCCAGCAGCGGGGGACTGAGTAGCTCCTACAATGAGCAGTTCTTC. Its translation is CASSGGLSSSYNEQFF.

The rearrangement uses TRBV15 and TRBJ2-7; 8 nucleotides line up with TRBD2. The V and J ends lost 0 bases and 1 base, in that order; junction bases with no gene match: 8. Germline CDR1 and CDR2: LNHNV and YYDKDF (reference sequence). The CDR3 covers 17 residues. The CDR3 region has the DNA TGTGCCACCAGCAGAGATCTTGGTCGGGAGGGGTCCTACGAGCAGTACTTC. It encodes CATSRDLGREGSYEQYF.